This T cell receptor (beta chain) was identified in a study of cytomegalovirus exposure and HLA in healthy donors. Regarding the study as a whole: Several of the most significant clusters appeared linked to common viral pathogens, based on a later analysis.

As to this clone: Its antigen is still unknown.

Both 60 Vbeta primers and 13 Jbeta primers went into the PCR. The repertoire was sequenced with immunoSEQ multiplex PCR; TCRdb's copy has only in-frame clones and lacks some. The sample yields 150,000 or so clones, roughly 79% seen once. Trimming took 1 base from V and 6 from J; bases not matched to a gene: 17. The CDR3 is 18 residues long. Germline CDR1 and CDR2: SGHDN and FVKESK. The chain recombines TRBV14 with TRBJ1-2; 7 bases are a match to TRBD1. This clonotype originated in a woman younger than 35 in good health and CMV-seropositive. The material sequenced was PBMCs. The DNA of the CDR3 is TGTGCCAGCAGCCAAGCCAGCCTGGGTGTCACGCAGGGGGATGGCTACACCTTC. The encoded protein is CASSQASLGVTQGDGYTF. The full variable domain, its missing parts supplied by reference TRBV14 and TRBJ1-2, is EAGVTQFPSHSVIEKGQTVTLRCDPISGHDNLYWYRRVMGKEIKFLLHFVKESKQDESGMPNNRFLAERTGGTYSTLKVQPAELEDSGVYFCASSQASLGVTQGDGYTFGSGTRLTVV.